What follows is one T cell receptor beta chain and its context. These data come from a study of blood T cell repertoires in COVID-19. Trimming left V 5 bases short and J 4 bases short, with 19 bases between. This CDR3 is 16 amino acids long. Germline assignment: CDR1 SEHNR and CDR2 FQNEAQ (reference sequence). Some clones are missing from TCRdb's copy, which holds only in-frame ones; the method was immunoSEQ multiplex PCR. The sample has 200,000 to 250,000 clones; 80% to 90% are singletons. Across about two dozen US areas, participants ranged in age from about 18 to 100 years. V and J are TRBV7-9 and TRBJ2-3; weak D call: TRBD2 (5 bases). Input material: PBMCs or T cells enriched from blood (not recorded which). This TCR derives from a woman aged 35 to 49 with acute COVID-19. DNA of the CDR3: TGTGCCAGCAGCCACGCCGGACTCGTACTGTCAGATACGCAGTATTTT. Protein: CASSHAGLVLSDTQYF.